This record concerns one T cell receptor beta chain sequence. Trimming took 8 bases from V and 0 from J, leaving 17 bases between them. This CDR3 has 16 residues. Per the germline V gene, CDR1 is MDHEN and CDR2 is SYDVKM. TCRdb fed the RT-PCR reads into MiXCR, producing one record per CDR3 protein. The sample holds approximately 90,000 distinct CDR3 sequences, less than 5% seen once. The data stem from a study of patients and donors after allogeneic stem cell transplantation. This TCR derives from a human donor who was either an allogeneic HSCT recipient or a stem cell or donor lymphocyte infusion donor (not recorded which). It is not recorded whose cells these are; they may come from a transplant donor. Sample: blood, either unsorted or a sorted T cell fraction (not recorded which). The V gene is TRBV28, the J gene TRBJ1-5; D possibly corresponds to TRBD1 (6 bases). CDR3: CASGNRESASNQPQHF. In DNA form, the CDR3 reads TGTGCCAGCGGCAACAGGGAGTCCGCTAGCAATCAGCCCCAGCATTTT. Full variable domain (rest looked up from reference TRBV28 and TRBJ1-5): DVKVTQSSRYLVKRTGEKVFLECVQDMDHENMFWYRQDPGLGLRLIYFSYDVKMKEKGDIPEGYSVSREKKERFSLILESASTNQTSMYLCASGNRESASNQPQHFGDGTRLSIL.